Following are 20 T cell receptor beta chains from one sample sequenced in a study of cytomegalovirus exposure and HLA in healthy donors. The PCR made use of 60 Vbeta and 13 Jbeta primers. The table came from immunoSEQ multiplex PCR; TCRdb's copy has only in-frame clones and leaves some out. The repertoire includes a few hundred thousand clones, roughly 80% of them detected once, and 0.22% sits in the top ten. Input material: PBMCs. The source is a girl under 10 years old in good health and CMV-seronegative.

The CDR3 here is CASSPPWAGGNTEAFF. For the CDR3, the DNA is TGTGCCAGCTCACCACCGTGGGCAGGAGGGAACACTGAAGCTTTCTTT. The V call is TRBV18, the J call TRBJ1-1; D not certain. Germline CDR1 reads KGHSH; CDR2 reads LQKENI. The CDR3 length is 16 residues. V lost 0 bases, J lost 1 base, and 12 bases lay in between.

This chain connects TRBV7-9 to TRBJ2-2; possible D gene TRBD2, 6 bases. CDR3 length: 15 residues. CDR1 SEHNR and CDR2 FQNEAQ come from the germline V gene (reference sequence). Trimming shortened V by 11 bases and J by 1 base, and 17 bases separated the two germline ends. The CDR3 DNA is TGTGCCTATCCCCCGGGGAGGAGGAACACCGGGGAGCTGTTTTTT. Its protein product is CAYPPGRRNTGELFF.

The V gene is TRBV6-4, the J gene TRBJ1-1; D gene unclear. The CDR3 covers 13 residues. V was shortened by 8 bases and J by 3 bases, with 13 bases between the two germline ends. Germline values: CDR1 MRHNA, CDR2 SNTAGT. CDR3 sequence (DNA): TGTGCCAGCCGGGATAGGTATGACACTGAAGCTTTCTTT. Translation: CASRDRYDTEAFF.

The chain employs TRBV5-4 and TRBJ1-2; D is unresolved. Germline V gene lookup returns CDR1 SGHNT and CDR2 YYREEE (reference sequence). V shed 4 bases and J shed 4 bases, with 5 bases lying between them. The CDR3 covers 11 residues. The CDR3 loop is CASSGLYGYTF. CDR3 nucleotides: TGTGCCAGCAGCGGGCTCTATGGCTACACCTTC.

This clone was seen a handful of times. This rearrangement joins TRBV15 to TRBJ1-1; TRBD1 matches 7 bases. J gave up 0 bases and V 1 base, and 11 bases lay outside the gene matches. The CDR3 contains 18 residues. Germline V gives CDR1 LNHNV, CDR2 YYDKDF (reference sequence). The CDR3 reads CATSRGLRQGFMNTEAFF. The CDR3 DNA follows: TGTGCCACCAGCAGAGGGTTAAGACAGGGCTTCATGAACACTGAAGCTTTCTTT.

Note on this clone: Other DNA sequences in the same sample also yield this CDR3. This chain's CDR3 is CASSVGQDSNQPQHF. CDR3 in DNA: TGTGCCAGCAGCGTAGGGCAGGATAGCAATCAGCCCCAGCATTTT. The chain combines TRBV9 with TRBJ1-5, with D unclear. V lost 0 bases, J lost 0 bases, and 7 bases lay in between. Germline V gives CDR1 SGDLS, CDR2 YYNGEE. This CDR3 spans 15 amino acids. The whole variable domain, remainder taken from reference TRBV9 and TRBJ1-5, is DSGVTQTPKHLITATGQRVTLRCSPRSGDLSVYWYQQSLDQGLQFLIQYYNGEERAKGNILERFSAQQFPDLHSELNLSSLELGDSALYFCASSVGQDSNQPQHFGDGTRLSIL.

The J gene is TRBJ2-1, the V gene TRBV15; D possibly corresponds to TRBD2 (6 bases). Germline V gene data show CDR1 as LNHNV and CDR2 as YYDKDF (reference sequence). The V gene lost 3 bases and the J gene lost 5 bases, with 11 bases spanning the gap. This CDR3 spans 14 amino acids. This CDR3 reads CATSRGLTHNEQFF. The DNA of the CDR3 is TGTGCCACCAGCAGGGGACTTACACACAATGAGCAGTTCTTC.

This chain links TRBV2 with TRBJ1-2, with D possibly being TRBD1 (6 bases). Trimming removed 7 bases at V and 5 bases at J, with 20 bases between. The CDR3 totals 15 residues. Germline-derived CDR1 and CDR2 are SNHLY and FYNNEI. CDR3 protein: CASTRGTTGTYGYTF. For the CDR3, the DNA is TGTGCCAGCACCCGAGGAACGACAGGCACTTATGGCTACACCTTC.

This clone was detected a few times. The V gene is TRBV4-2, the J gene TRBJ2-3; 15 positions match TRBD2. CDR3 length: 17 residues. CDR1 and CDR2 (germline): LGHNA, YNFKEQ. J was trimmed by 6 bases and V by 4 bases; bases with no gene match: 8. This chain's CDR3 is CASSPGTSGGKRDTQYF. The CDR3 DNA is TGTGCCAGCAGCCCCGGGACTAGCGGGGGGAAGAGGGATACGCAGTATTTT.

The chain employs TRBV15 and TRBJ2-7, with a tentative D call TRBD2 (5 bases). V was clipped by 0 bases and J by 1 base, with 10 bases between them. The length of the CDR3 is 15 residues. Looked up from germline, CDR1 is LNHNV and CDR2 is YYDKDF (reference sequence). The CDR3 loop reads CATSRDRERSYEQYF. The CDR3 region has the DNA TGTGCCACCAGCAGAGATAGAGAGCGGTCCTACGAGCAGTACTTC.

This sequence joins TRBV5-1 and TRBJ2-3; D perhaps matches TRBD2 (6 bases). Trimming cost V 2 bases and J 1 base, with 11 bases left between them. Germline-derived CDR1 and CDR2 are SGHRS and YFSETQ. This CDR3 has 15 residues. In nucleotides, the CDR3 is TGCGCCAGCAGCTTCCTGGACTATCGCACAGATACGCAGTATTTT. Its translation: CASSFLDYRTDTQYF.

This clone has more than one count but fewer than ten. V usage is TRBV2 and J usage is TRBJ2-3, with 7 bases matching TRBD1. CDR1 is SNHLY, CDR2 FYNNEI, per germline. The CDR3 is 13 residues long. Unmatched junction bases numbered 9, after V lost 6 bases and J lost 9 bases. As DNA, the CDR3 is TGTGCCAGCAGCGGAAATCAGGGGGACACGCAGTATTTT. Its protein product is CASSGNQGDTQYF.

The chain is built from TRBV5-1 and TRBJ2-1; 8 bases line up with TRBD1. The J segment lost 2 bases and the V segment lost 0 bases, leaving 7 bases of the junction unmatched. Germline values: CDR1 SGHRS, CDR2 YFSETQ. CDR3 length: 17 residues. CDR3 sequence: CASSLVGAGGTYNEQFF. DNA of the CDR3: TGCGCCAGCAGCTTGGTAGGGGCAGGGGGCACCTACAATGAGCAGTTCTTC.

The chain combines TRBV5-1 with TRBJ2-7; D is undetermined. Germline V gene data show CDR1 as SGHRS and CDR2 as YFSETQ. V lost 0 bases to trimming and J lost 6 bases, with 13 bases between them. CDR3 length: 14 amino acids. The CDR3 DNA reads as TGCGCCAGCAGCTTGGAGGCAGCCGAGGTCGAGCAGTACTTC. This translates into CASSLEAAEVEQYF.

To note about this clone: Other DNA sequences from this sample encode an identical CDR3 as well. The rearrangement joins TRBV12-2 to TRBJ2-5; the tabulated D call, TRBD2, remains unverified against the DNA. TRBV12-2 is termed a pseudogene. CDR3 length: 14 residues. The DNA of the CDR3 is TGTGCAAGTCGCTCACAAGCGGGGGCGAAGACCCAGTACTTC. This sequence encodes CASRSQAGAKTQYF.

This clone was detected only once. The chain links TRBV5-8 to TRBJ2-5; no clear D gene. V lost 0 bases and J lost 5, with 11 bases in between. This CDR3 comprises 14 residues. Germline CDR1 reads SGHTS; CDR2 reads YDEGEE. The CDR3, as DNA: TGTGCCAGCAGCTTGGGAGGTGGTCGGGAGACCCAGTACTTC. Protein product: CASSLGGGRETQYF.

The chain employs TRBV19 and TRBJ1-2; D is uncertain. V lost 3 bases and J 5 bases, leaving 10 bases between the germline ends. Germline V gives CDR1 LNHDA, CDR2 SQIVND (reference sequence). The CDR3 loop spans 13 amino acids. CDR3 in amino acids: CASSIQEAYGYTF. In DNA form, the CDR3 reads TGTGCCAGTAGTATCCAGGAGGCATATGGCTACACCTTC.

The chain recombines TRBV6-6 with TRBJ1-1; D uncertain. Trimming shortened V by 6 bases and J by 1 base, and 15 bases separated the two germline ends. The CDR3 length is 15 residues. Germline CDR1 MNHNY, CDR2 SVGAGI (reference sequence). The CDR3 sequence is CASSQPGEKNTEAFF. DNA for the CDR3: TGTGCCAGCAGCCAACCGGGAGAAAAGAACACTGAAGCTTTCTTT.

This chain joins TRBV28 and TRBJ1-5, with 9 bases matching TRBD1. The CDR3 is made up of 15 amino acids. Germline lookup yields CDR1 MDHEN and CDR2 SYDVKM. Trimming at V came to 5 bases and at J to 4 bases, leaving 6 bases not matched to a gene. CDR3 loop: CASSPGGTGNQPQHF. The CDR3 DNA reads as TGTGCCAGCAGTCCAGGAGGGACAGGGAATCAGCCCCAGCATTTT.

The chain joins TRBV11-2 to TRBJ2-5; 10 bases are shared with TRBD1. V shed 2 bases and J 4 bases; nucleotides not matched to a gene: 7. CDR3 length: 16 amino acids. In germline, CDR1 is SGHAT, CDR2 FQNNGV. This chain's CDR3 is CASSLFIGTGVETQYF. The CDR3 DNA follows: TGTGCCAGCAGCTTATTTATCGGGACAGGGGTAGAGACCCAGTACTTC.